This T cell receptor beta chain appears in the sequencing data of a study of T cells expressing NK-cell markers. For this clonotype: What it recognizes is unknown.

This CDR3 contains 19 residues. The germline CDR1 and CDR2 sequences are SGHTA and FQGNSA. Study results and caveats: In four donors, dominant clonotypes made up about 28.3-65% of CD3+CD56-NKG2C+ cells. Dominant NKG2C+ clonotypes made up 1.0-7.0% of CD8+ T cells in six donors.

Scientists made TCR beta cDNA using 5'RACE template switching with UMIs. TCRdb derives one entry per CDR3 protein from the 5' RACE reads, leaving out DNA. Its table lists about 160,000 distinct CDR3 sequences. The origin of this receptor is a woman aged 18 to 75 in good health. The sequencing sample was made of blood T cells: a sorted CD56 or NKG2C T cell subset, CD4+ or CD8+ T cells, or bulk PBMC T cells (not recorded which). The chain carries TRBV7-2 and TRBJ2-1; TCRdb calls TRBD2, which cannot be checked without DNA. CDR3 residues: CASSLAVSSGGASYNEQFF.